This T cell receptor beta chain was sequenced in a study of blood T cell repertoires in COVID-19. Germline loops: CDR1 SGHDN, CDR2 FVKESK. The J segment lost 7 bases and the V segment lost 1 base, leaving 9 bases of the junction unmatched. There are 15 residues in the CDR3. Here immunoSEQ multiplex PCR was the method, and the copy in TCRdb shows in-frame clones only, minus some. The table has fewer than 450,000 clones, around 90% seen once; the top ten hold 3% to 4%. The origin of this receptor is a woman under 30 who had recovered from COVID-19. Specimen: peripheral blood. This rearrangement joins TRBV14 to TRBJ2-7; 8 nucleotides align to TRBD1. CDR3 sequence reads: CASSQVGRGPGEQYV. CDR3 in DNA: TGTGCCAGCAGCCAAGTCGGCAGGGGGCCGGGTGAGCAGTACGTC.